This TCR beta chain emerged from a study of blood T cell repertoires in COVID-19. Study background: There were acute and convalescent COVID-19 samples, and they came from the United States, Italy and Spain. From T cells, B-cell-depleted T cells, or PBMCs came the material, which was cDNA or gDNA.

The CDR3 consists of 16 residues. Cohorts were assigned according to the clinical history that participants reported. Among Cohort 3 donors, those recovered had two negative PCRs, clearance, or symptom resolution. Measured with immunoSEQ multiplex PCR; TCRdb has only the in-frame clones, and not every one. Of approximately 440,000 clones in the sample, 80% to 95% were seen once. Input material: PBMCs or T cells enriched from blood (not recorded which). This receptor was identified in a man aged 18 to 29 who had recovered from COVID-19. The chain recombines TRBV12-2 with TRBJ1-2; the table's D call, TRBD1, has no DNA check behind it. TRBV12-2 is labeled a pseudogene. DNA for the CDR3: TGTGCAAGTCGCTTAGTACGCAGGGGGCTTGTGGATGGCTACACCTTC. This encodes CASRLVRRGLVDGYTF.